This entry lists 5 T cell receptor beta chains sequenced from one sample in a study of monozygotic twins with inflammatory bowel disease. TCRdb re-called the 5' RACE reads and gives one entry per CDR3 protein, without DNA. Here the sample table reports approximately 400,000 distinct CDR3 sequences. The material sequenced was blood. These receptors all come from a human donor with ulcerative colitis or Crohn's disease, or a healthy co-twin of an affected twin (not recorded which).

The chain joins TRBV7-8 to TRBJ2-5; the TCRdb D gene call, TRBD1, has no DNA to confirm it. Per the germline V gene, CDR1 is SGHVS and CDR2 is FQNEAQ. The CDR3 is made up of 15 amino acids. The CDR3 here is CASSLAGTGKETQYF. The full variable domain, with the rest looked up from reference TRBV7-8 and TRBJ2-5, is GAGVSQSPRYKVAKRGQDVALRCDPISGHVSLFWYQQALGQGPEFLTYFQNEAQLDKSGLPSDRFFAERPEGSVSTLKIQRTQQEDSAVYLCASSLAGTGKETQYFGPGTRLLVL.

The V gene is TRBV10-2, the J gene TRBJ1-6; the TCRdb call, TRBD1, lacks DNA for checking. This CDR3 region has 13 residues. Germline-derived CDR1 and CDR2 are WSHSY and SAAADI. The CDR3 here is CASYGQAGSPLHF.

The chain links TRBV15 to TRBJ1-1; TCRdb returns TRBD1, unconfirmable since there is no DNA. The germline V gene encodes CDR1 LNHNV and CDR2 YYDKDF (reference sequence). This CDR3 is 14 amino acids long. The CDR3 here is CATSIGTGNTEAFF.

The V call is TRBV27, the J call TRBJ1-4; TCRdb proposes TRBD1, but this gene call is untestable without DNA. The CDR3 runs to 13 residues. CDR1 MNHEY and CDR2 SMNVEV come from the germline V gene (reference sequence). The CDR3 here is CASSLERRGKLFF.

This sequence joins TRBV15 and TRBJ1-2; TCRdb gives TRBD1 as the D gene, but with no DNA this cannot be confirmed. This CDR3 is built from 15 residues. CDR1 is LNHNV and CDR2 is YYDKDF in the germline V gene (reference sequence). The CDR3 loop reads CATSRGGAYSGGYTF.